The T cell receptor beta chain under discussion was sequenced for a study of OX40 agonist ivuxolimab in advanced cancers. Whole-study context: Intravenous ivuxolimab at 0.01 to 10 mg/kg was given to patients every 2 weeks. Participants averaged roughly 57 years of age (range roughly 23 to 79) and were 75% to 90% male. Antecedent anti-PD-1, anti-PD-L1 or anti-CTLA-4 therapy was permissible, with roughly 36% having received some. Study-level results: Among expanded peripheral T cells, antigen specificity went undetermined.

As concerns this clone: As yet, its antigen is unknown.

The CDR3 length is 14 residues. After removal of 10 bases from V and 0 bases from J, the junction contained 0 bases not matched to a gene. CDR1 SEHNR and CDR2 FQNEAQ come from the germline V gene (reference sequence). Generated by immunoSEQ multiplex PCR, the TCRdb table keeps only in-frame clones and is missing some. The sample carries roughly 34,000 clones, about 76% recorded once. J is TRBJ2-2 and V is TRBV7-9; 12 nucleotides align to TRBD2. The clonotype originates from an adult with an advanced solid tumor such as melanoma, head and neck, liver or kidney cancer. The starting material was CD4+ or CD8+ T cells sorted from blood, obtained in a trial of the OX40 agonist ivuxolimab. The CDR3 sequence: CATSGGANTGELFF. Here the CDR3 DNA reads TGTGCCACTAGCGGGGGGGCGAACACCGGGGAGCTGTTTTTT. Supplemented by reference TRBV7-9 and TRBJ2-2, the full variable domain reads DTGVSQNPRHKITKRGQNVTFRCDPISEHNRLYWYRQTLGQGPEFLTYFQNEAQLEKSRLLSDRFSAERPKGSFSTLEIQRTEQGDSAMYLCATSGGANTGELFFGEGSRLTVL.